The 28 T cell receptor beta chains presented below share a single source sample, sequenced in a study of CD8+ T cells in alopecia areata. Once RNA had been extracted, it was reverse transcribed into cDNA to act as the sequencing template. Generated by immunoSEQ multiplex PCR, the TCRdb table keeps only in-frame clones and is missing some. The sample consists of about 90,000 clones, roughly 45% of them appearing once. The treatment here: oral pan-JAK inhibitor, 5-10 mg twice daily. Source: CD8+ T cells sorted from blood, taken at week 24, from a patient treated with tofacitinib. These receptors were taken from a human donor with alopecia areata.

DNA for the CDR3: TGTGCCTGGAGTGTGGGGGGTAGCAATCAGCCCCAGCATTTT. Amino acids: CAWSVGGSNQPQHF. The chain has TRBV30 and TRBJ1-5; tentative D call: TRBD1 (5 bases). Trimming took 0 bases from V and 0 from J, leaving 6 bases between them. The CDR3 runs to 14 residues. The V gene's germline CDR1 is GTSNPN and CDR2 SVGIG (reference sequence). Full variable domain (remainder filled in from reference TRBV30 and TRBJ1-5): SQTIHQWPATLVQPVGSPLSLECTVEGTSNPNLYWYRQAAGRGLQLLFYSVGIGQISSEVPQNLSASRPQDRQFILSSKKLLLSDSGFYLCAWSVGGSNQPQHFGDGTRLSIL.

The rearrangement links TRBV5-4 to TRBJ2-7, with a weak D call TRBD1 (6 bases). Germline CDR1 and CDR2: SGHNT and YYREEE (reference sequence). The CDR3 has 13 amino acids. V was clipped by 4 bases and J by 1 base, with 9 bases between them. CDR3 residues: CASSRGSSYEQYF. In nucleotides, the CDR3 is TGTGCCAGCAGCAGGGGGAGTTCCTACGAGCAGTACTTC.

V gene TRBV7-9 combines with J gene TRBJ2-7; TRBD1 matches at 7 bases. From germline, CDR1 is SEHNR and CDR2 FQNEAQ (reference sequence). After removal of 2 bases from V and 11 bases from J, the junction contained 6 bases not matched to a gene. There are 12 residues in the CDR3. The CDR3 is CASSLSGTEKYF. The CDR3 nucleotides read TGTGCCAGCAGCTTATCTGGGACAGAGAAGTACTTC.

This clone was found a few times. The rearrangement links TRBV15 to TRBJ1-4; unclear D gene. The CDR3 totals 15 residues. Per the germline V gene, CDR1 is LNHNV and CDR2 is YYDKDF (reference sequence). Trimming pared 0 bases from V and 6 bases from J, leaving 11 bases between. The CDR3 sequence: CATSREVRRDEKLFF. In DNA form, the CDR3 reads TGTGCCACCAGCAGAGAAGTTAGAAGAGATGAAAAACTGTTTTTT.

This chain links TRBV9 with TRBJ2-7, with D perhaps matching TRBD1 or TRBD2 (5 bases each). CDR1 SGDLS and CDR2 YYNGEE come from the germline V gene. This CDR3 has 15 residues. The V and J ends lost 3 bases and 3 bases respectively, with 16 bases between them. CDR3 amino acids: CASSAEGQGSYEQYF. In DNA form, the CDR3 reads TGTGCCAGCAGCGCCGAGGGGCAGGGTAGCTACGAGCAGTACTTC.

The chain joins TRBV4-1 to TRBJ2-7; tentative D call: TRBD2 (5 bases). CDR3 size: 16 residues. Germline CDR1 reads MGHRA; CDR2 reads YSYEKL. Trimming left V 4 bases short and J 7 bases short, with 23 bases between. In nucleotides, the CDR3 is TGCGCCAGCAGCCCGAGAGCCGTGGCAGGAGAGGGAGAGCAGTACTTC. Protein sequence: CASSPRAVAGEGEQYF.

V gene TRBV5-1 combines with J gene TRBJ2-7; 9 positions agree with TRBD1. Trimming took 7 bases from V and 2 from J; bases not matched to a gene: 7. Per germline, CDR1 SGHRS and CDR2 YFSETQ. There are 14 residues in the CDR3. In nucleotides, the CDR3 is TGCGCCAGCTCAGCCGGGACAGGGACCTACGAGCAGTACTTC. It encodes CASSAGTGTYEQYF.

The chain couples TRBV9 to TRBJ2-2; D unclear. From germline, CDR1 is SGDLS and CDR2 YYNGEE. CDR3 length: 11 amino acids. Trimming removed 1 base from V and 6 bases from J, with 1 base in between. The CDR3 is CASSVPGELFF. The DNA of the CDR3 is TGTGCCAGCAGCGTACCCGGGGAGCTGTTTTTT.

This chain uses TRBV19 with TRBJ2-1, with 10 bases that match TRBD2. Per germline, CDR1 LNHDA and CDR2 SQIVND (reference sequence). The ends lost 3 bases at V and 1 base at J; junction bases unmatched: 3. The CDR3 covers 16 residues. CDR3 residues: CASSMGLALSYNEQFF. The CDR3 nucleotides read TGTGCCAGTAGTATGGGACTAGCGCTATCCTACAATGAGCAGTTCTTC. Supplemented by reference TRBV19 and TRBJ2-1, the full variable domain reads DGGITQSPKYLFRKEGQNVTLSCEQNLNHDAMYWYRQDPGQGLRLIYYSQIVNDFQKGDIAEGYSVSREKKESFPLTVTSAQKNPTAFYLCASSMGLALSYNEQFFGPGTRLTVL.

In its sample, this clone was seen a few times. This CDR3 reads CASSQNQPQHF. The CDR3 region has the DNA TGTGCCAGCAGCCAAAATCAGCCCCAGCATTTT. The chain joins TRBV7-9 to TRBJ1-5; D remains ambiguous. Germline V gene data show CDR1 as SEHNR and CDR2 as FQNEAQ (reference sequence). The CDR3 contains 11 residues. Trimming shortened V by 5 bases and J by 4 bases, and 3 bases separated the two germline ends.

This clone was picked up a small number of times. This CDR3 is CASSFGTGRTDTQYF. In DNA form, the CDR3 reads TGTGCCAGCAGCTTCGGGACAGGCCGCACAGATACGCAGTATTTT. This rearrangement joins TRBV11-2 to TRBJ2-3, with 8 bases matching TRBD1. The V segment lost 3 bases and the J segment 1 base; nucleotides outside the gene matches: 3. CDR3 length equals 15 residues. CDR1 and CDR2 from the germline V gene are SGHAT and FQNNGV.

V gene TRBV6-5 combines with J gene TRBJ1-4; weak D call: TRBD1 (5 bases). Germline CDR1 MNHEY, CDR2 SVGAGI. Trimming stripped 5 bases from V and 4 bases from J, with 14 bases between. The CDR3 sequence is 15 residues long. CDR3 sequence: CASSPPGLNNEKLFF. For the CDR3, the DNA is TGTGCCAGCAGTCCCCCGGGACTAAATAATGAAAAACTGTTTTTT.

This chain joins TRBV5-4 and TRBJ2-5; TRBD2 aligns across 7 bases. The junction had 8 bases not matched to a gene; V was cut back by 2 bases and J by 4 bases. The germline gives CDR1 SGHNT, CDR2 YYREEE (reference sequence). The CDR3 sequence is 15 residues long. CDR3 region: CASSFLEGLTETQYF. The DNA of the CDR3 is TGTGCCAGCAGCTTTCTCGAGGGACTAACAGAGACCCAGTACTTC.

The V gene is TRBV30, the J gene TRBJ2-5; no definite D call. This CDR3 has 12 residues. With 5 bases removed from V and 9 bases from J, the gap between germline ends came to 16 bases. CDR1 GTSNPN and CDR2 SVGIG come from the germline V gene (reference sequence). The CDR3 here is CAWDEYKIAQYF. The CDR3 region has the DNA TGTGCCTGGGATGAGTATAAGATCGCCCAGTACTTC.

V and J are TRBV27 and TRBJ2-5, with 7 bases identical to TRBD1. The length of the CDR3 is 16 residues. V dropped 6 bases and J dropped 5; count of bases not matched to a gene: 15. The germline V gene encodes CDR1 MNHEY and CDR2 SMNVEV (reference sequence). CDR3 amino acids: CASSPPGRGFGETQYF. DNA of the CDR3: TGTGCCAGCAGCCCACCAGGCAGGGGGTTTGGGGAGACCCAGTACTTC.

This chain links TRBV29-1 with TRBJ2-5, with a tentative D call TRBD1 (5 bases). Per the germline V gene, CDR1 is SQVTM and CDR2 is ANQGSEA. With 7 bases removed from V and 2 bases from J, the gap between germline ends came to 14 bases. The CDR3 contains 13 residues. The CDR3 loop is CSGRRVKQETQYF. The CDR3 nucleotides read TGCAGCGGACGCAGGGTGAAGCAAGAGACCCAGTACTTC.

The chain recombines TRBV29-1 with TRBJ1-5; maybe TRBD1 (5 bases). Germline V gives CDR1 SQVTM, CDR2 ANQGSEA. This CDR3 region has 16 residues. V lost 0 bases and J 1 base, leaving 13 bases between the germline ends. The CDR3 DNA sequence: TGCAGCGTTGAAGATTTTGGGGGGGGAAGCAATCAGCCCCAGCATTTT. This sequence encodes CSVEDFGGGSNQPQHF.

This clone was observed a few times. The chain uses TRBV5-1 and TRBJ2-3; no reliable D call. This CDR3 spans 14 amino acids. V was shortened by 1 base and J by 1 base, with 7 bases between the two germline ends. The germline gives CDR1 SGHRS, CDR2 YFSETQ. CDR3 nucleotides: TGCGCCAGCAGCTTGCCACTCGGCACAGATACGCAGTATTTT. Its protein is CASSLPLGTDTQYF.

This clone has ten or more counts. This chain links TRBV4-3 with TRBJ2-1, with 10 bases aligning to TRBD2. Germline CDR1 and CDR2: LGHNA and YSLEER. CDR3 length equals 16 residues. J was trimmed by 8 bases and V by 3 bases; bases with no gene match: 10. The CDR3 region is CASSQSGRAYSDEQFF. In nucleotides, the CDR3 is TGCGCCAGCAGCCAGAGCGGGAGGGCCTATAGCGATGAGCAGTTCTTC.

This clone has only a few counts. The J gene is TRBJ2-3, the V gene TRBV13, with 12 bases matching TRBD2. Germline CDR1 is PRHDT and CDR2 is FYEKMQ (reference sequence). CDR3 length: 17 amino acids. With 5 bases clipped from V and 2 bases from J, the junction kept 8 bases outside the gene matches. The CDR3 region has the DNA TGTGCCAGCAGCCCATTACTAGCGGGAGGCGACACAGATACGCAGTATTTT. Translated: CASSPLLAGGDTDTQYF.

This clone was recorded a few times. The rearrangement joins TRBV29-1 to TRBJ2-1, with unresolved D. From germline, CDR1 is SQVTM and CDR2 ANQGSEA. V shed 2 bases and J shed 10 bases, with 9 bases lying between them. CDR3 length: 11 amino acids. The CDR3 loop reads CSVERPPEQFF. CDR3 DNA: TGCAGCGTTGAACGTCCGCCCGAGCAGTTCTTC.

This chain connects TRBV9 to TRBJ2-1; no firm D call. The CDR3 runs to 13 residues. The germline V and J ends were trimmed by 0 bases and 9 bases, with 10 bases remaining between them. From germline, CDR1 is SGDLS and CDR2 YYNGEE. This CDR3 reads CASSVERAREQFF. The CDR3 region has the DNA TGTGCCAGCAGCGTAGAACGTGCGCGTGAGCAGTTCTTC.

This clone was seen a few times. This rearrangement joins TRBV7-2 to TRBJ2-4; TRBD2 aligns across 12 bases. Germline-derived CDR1 and CDR2 are SGHTA and FQGNSA. CDR3 length: 16 residues. Trimming took 7 bases from V and 9 from J; bases not matched to a gene: 13. CDR3 sequence reads: CASTISSGRASSIQYF. Here the CDR3 DNA reads TGTGCCAGCACCATCTCTAGCGGGAGGGCCTCGTCCATTCAGTACTTC.

This clone was detected only a few times. The V call is TRBV12-2, the J call TRBJ2-7; the listed D gene, TRBD1, was not tested against the DNA. TRBV12-2 is a recognized pseudogene. This CDR3 spans 13 amino acids. The CDR3 DNA reads TGTGCCAGCAGCTTAGCAACAATCTACGAGCAGTACTTC. Its translation: CASSLATIYEQYF.

The V call is TRBV6-1, the J call TRBJ2-7; unclear D gene. CDR3 size: 13 residues. V shed 3 bases and J shed 6 bases, with 12 bases lying between them. In germline, CDR1 is MNHNS, CDR2 SASEGT. CDR3: CASSDWVLVEQYF. The CDR3 nucleotides read TGTGCCAGCAGTGATTGGGTTCTCGTCGAGCAGTACTTC.

As concerns this clone: Other DNA sequences of this sample code for an identical CDR3. The chain joins TRBV30 to TRBJ2-1; D gene unclear. The CDR3 is 12 residues long. Germline V gene lookup returns CDR1 GTSNPN and CDR2 SVGIG (reference sequence). Trimming removed 2 bases from V and 7 bases from J, with 9 bases in between. The CDR3 DNA is TGTGCCTGGAGTCTTGTGGGGAATGAGCAGTTCTTC. Protein product: CAWSLVGNEQFF.

The gene calls are TRBV29-1 and TRBJ2-7; D uncertain. Germline V gives CDR1 SQVTM, CDR2 ANQGSEA. The CDR3 extends over 11 amino acids. Trimming left V 4 bases short and J 3 bases short, with 7 bases between. DNA of the CDR3: TGCAGCGTTGTCCGTGGCTACGAGCAGTACTTC. Its protein product is CSVVRGYEQYF.

The chain uses TRBV4-1 and TRBJ2-1; D might be TRBD1 or TRBD2, each matching 5 bases. Trimming removed 0 bases at V and 10 bases at J, with 16 bases between. Per the germline V gene, CDR1 is MGHRA and CDR2 is YSYEKL. This CDR3 region has 15 residues. CDR3 sequence (DNA): TGCGCCAGCAGCCAAGATGGGGGTGGGGGTGAAGAGCAGTTCTTC. This encodes CASSQDGGGGEEQFF.